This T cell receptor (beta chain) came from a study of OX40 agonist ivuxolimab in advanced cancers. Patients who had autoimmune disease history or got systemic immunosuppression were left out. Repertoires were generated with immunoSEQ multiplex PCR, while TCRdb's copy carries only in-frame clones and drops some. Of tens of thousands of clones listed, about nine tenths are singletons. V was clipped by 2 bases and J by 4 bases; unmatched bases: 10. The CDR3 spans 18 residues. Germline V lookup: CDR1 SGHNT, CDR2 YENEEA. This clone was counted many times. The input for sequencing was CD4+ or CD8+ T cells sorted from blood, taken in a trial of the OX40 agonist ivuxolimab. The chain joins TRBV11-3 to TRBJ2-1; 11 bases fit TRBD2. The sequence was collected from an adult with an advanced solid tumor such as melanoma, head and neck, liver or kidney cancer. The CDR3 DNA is TGTGCCAGCAGCTTAACCCCAGAAACTAGCGGGAGATACAATGAGCAGTTCTTC. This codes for CASSLTPETSGRYNEQFF.